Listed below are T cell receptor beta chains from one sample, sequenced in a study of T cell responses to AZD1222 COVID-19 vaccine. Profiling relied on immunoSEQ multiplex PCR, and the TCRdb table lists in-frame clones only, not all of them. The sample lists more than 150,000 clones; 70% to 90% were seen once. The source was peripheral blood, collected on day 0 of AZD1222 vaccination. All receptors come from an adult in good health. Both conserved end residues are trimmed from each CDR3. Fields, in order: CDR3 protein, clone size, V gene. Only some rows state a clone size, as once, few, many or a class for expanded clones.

ASSPAGQISGNTIY,.,TRBV7-6
ASSLLSVNEQF,.,TRBV5-1
ATSDFMTGGAGELF,.,TRBV24-1
ASSIAGIGGYT,.,TRBV19
ASSQNNQPQH,.,TRBV18
ASSSRHTLFSLH,.,TRBV19
ASSLGVRRSGNTIY,.,TRBV11-2
ASSDRQETQY,few,TRBV2
ASSLVSTDTQY,.,TRBV5-1
ASRTPRAQETQY,.,TRBV2
ASFQGHRSPLH,.,TRBV5-1
ASSTRTASGNTIY,.,TRBV11-1
ASSHGTVTLQPQH,.,TRBV3-1/TRBV3-2
ASSLAVTSVPYGYT,.,TRBV5-8
SVASTDTQY,.,TRBV29-1
ASSPGPDNSPLH,.,TRBV28
ASSVGPTATTDTQY,.,TRBV9
ATSEGVGGYT,.,TRBV24-1
ATSRVLNTGELF,.,TRBV15
ASSLEGGLEQY,few,TRBV7-9
ASSYRATNSPLH,.,TRBV28
ASSELAGGSDTQY,.,TRBV27
ASSGDSNQPQH,.,TRBV10-1
AKPPIYPSDTDTQY,.,TRBV10-2
AWSTTGGRSQPQH,.,TRBV30
ASSLETGRNQPQH,.,TRBV7-8
AISDPGTSGGAYRGRETQY,.,TRBV10-3
ASSSIQGRATNEKLF,.,TRBV28
ASSEAVRTGGGGELF,.,TRBV2
ASSPYDTGGPSGANVLT,.,TRBV18
ASSQGATNEKLF,.,TRBV7-6
ASSGDRGNGEQF,.,TRBV2
ASSLRGGRPDEQY,once,TRBV6-5
ASRGPNEKLF,once,TRBV2
ASSSRSANTEAF,.,TRBV18
ASSSDPGTRNTEAF,.,TRBV6-2/TRBV6-3
ASSHGSYQETQY,few,TRBV9
AWSVEYQPQH,once,TRBV30
ASSQDLPFEQY,.,TRBV4-2
ASSLFGQGAPLNTGELF,.,TRBV27
ASSLEWGAISPLH,.,TRBV5-1
AISAQGNEQY,.,TRBV10-3
ASSSKGLPGQLF,.,TRBV7-9
ASSSPDATGANSPLH,.,TRBV5-1
ASSSSPFYEQY,.,TRBV13
AISEGVRSIGTQY,once,TRBV10-3
ASSSRTGGFEAF,.,TRBV7-2
ASSFPDKYNEQF,.,TRBV5-4
ASSQGGNSPLH,few,TRBV3-1/TRBV3-2
SATDRATTTYEQY,.,TRBV29-1
ASSLYGTSGSYEQY,.,TRBV28
ASSLTQQYSNQPQH,.,TRBV5-5